The 20 T cell receptor beta chains below come from one sample, sequenced in a study of blood T cell repertoires in COVID-19. Clones were sequenced by immunoSEQ multiplex PCR, and TCRdb holds only the in-frame ones, with some missing. Of under 300,000 clones in the sample, roughly 89% were seen once. What was sequenced was peripheral blood. The receptors here all came from a woman aged 60-75 years with COVID-19, enrolled during active disease.

The chain recombines TRBV4-3 with TRBJ1-4, with D tentatively TRBD1 (6 bases). The CDR3 sequence is 19 residues long. Per the germline V gene, CDR1 is LGHNA and CDR2 is YSLEER. Trimming pared 2 bases from V and 0 bases from J, leaving 19 bases between. CDR3 sequence reads: CASSQMGLTGSATNEKLFF. In DNA form, the CDR3 reads TGCGCCAGCAGCCAAATGGGTTTGACAGGTTCAGCAACTAATGAAAAACTGTTTTTT.

This chain connects TRBV11-3 to TRBJ2-2; 10 nucleotides align to TRBD2. Trimming cost V 0 bases and J 5 bases; bases outside gene matches: 3. The CDR3 runs 16 residues. CDR1 is SGHNT, CDR2 YENEEA, per germline. The DNA for the CDR3 is TGTGCCAGCAGCTTAGAGAATAGCGGGGGGACCGGGGAGCTGTTTTTT. Translation: CASSLENSGGTGELFF.

The chain is built from TRBV29-1 and TRBJ1-1; D perhaps matches TRBD1 (6 bases). V was clipped by 6 bases and J by 1 base, with 12 bases between them. This CDR3 region has 13 residues. Looked up from germline, CDR1 is SQVTM and CDR2 is ANQGSEA. For the CDR3, the DNA is TGCAGCGTCGCACAGGGCCAGAACACTGAAGCTTTCTTT. Translating it yields CSVAQGQNTEAFF.

The V gene is TRBV9, the J gene TRBJ1-5; D might be TRBD1 (6 bases). Trimming pared 2 bases from V and 5 bases from J, leaving 14 bases between. CDR3 length equals 15 residues. Germline loops: CDR1 SGDLS, CDR2 YYNGEE. In DNA, the CDR3 is TGTGCCAGCAGCGTGGAAGGACAGATTCATCAGCCCCAGCATTTT. Protein product: CASSVEGQIHQPQHF.

The V and J genes are TRBV7-2 and TRBJ1-6, with D tentatively TRBD1 (5 bases). Deletions cut 2 bases from V and 2 bases from J, with 10 bases between. CDR3 length: 16 amino acids. Germline CDR1 is SGHTA and CDR2 is FQGNSA. CDR3 coding DNA: TGTGCCAGCAGCTTAAGACAGATCACCTATAATTCACCCCTCCACTTT. As protein: CASSLRQITYNSPLHF. Full variable domain (rest looked up from reference TRBV7-2 and TRBJ1-6): GAGVSQSPSNKVTEKGKDVELRCDPISGHTALYWYRQSLGQGLEFLIYFQGNSAPDKSGLPSDRFSAERTGGSVSTLTIQRTQQEDSAVYLCASSLRQITYNSPLHFGNGTRLTVT.

This sequence joins TRBV6-2 or TRBV6-3 and TRBJ2-5, with TRBD2 identical over 8 bases. Germline CDR1 is MNHEY and CDR2 is SVGEGT. The CDR3 has 17 amino acids. After removal of 4 bases from V and 0 bases from J, the junction contained 10 bases not matched to a gene. This CDR3 reads CASSFQAGALYQETQYF. The CDR3 DNA is TGTGCCAGCAGTTTCCAAGCGGGGGCCTTGTACCAAGAGACCCAGTACTTC.

This chain connects TRBV6-5 to TRBJ1-2; D is unresolved. Germline CDR1 and CDR2: MNHEY and SVGAGI. The CDR3 spans 13 residues. V dropped 6 bases and J dropped 6 bases, with 14 bases sitting between them. CDR3 amino acids: CASRRTGSHGYTF. CDR3 DNA: TGTGCCAGCAGGCGCACGGGTTCCCATGGCTACACCTTC.

V is TRBV19 and J is TRBJ1-2; D might be TRBD1 (6 bases). Germline V gene lookup returns CDR1 LNHDA and CDR2 SQIVND (reference sequence). CDR3 length equals 14 residues. V lost 6 bases, J lost 2 bases, and 13 bases lay in between. CDR3 sequence (DNA): TGTGCCAGTAGCCAGGGGAGTGTCAACTATGGCTACACCTTC. Amino acid sequence: CASSQGSVNYGYTF.

The chain carries TRBV14 and TRBJ1-6; 7 positions match TRBD1. This CDR3 comprises 13 residues. V shed 5 bases and J 14 bases; nucleotides not matched to a gene: 9. Germline CDR1 and CDR2: SGHDN and FVKESK. CDR3 nucleotides: TGTGCCAGCAGCTCTAGACAGGGACGGGCCCTCCACTTT. Protein product: CASSSRQGRALHF.

This sequence joins TRBV7-8 and TRBJ1-5; TRBD1 is a possible D gene (5 bases). V was cut by 4 bases and J by 3 bases, with 10 bases left in between. This CDR3 spans 14 amino acids. Germline CDR1 is SGHVS and CDR2 is FQNEAQ. The CDR3 region is CASSSKGYNQPQHF. The CDR3 DNA follows: TGTGCCAGCAGCTCAAAGGGGTACAATCAGCCCCAGCATTTT.

The J gene is TRBJ2-7, the V gene TRBV27; 9 bases line up with TRBD2. The junction had 15 bases not matched to a gene; V was cut back by 6 bases and J by 0 bases. This CDR3 contains 18 residues. Germline CDR1 and CDR2: MNHEY and SMNVEV (reference sequence). CDR3 amino acids: CASSPSWVTSGPSYEQYF. Here the CDR3 DNA reads TGTGCCAGCAGCCCTAGCTGGGTTACTAGCGGGCCCTCCTACGAGCAGTACTTC.

In this sample, this clone turned up once. This sample also contains other DNA sequences that code for the same CDR3. As DNA, the CDR3 is TGTGCCAGCAGCTTATTCAGTCAGCCCCAGCATTTT. Protein: CASSLFSQPQHF. This rearrangement joins TRBV7-2 to TRBJ1-5; D gene uncertain. The CDR3 is 12 amino acids. Trimming left V 2 bases short and J 6 bases short, with 5 bases between. Germline V gene lookup returns CDR1 SGHTA and CDR2 FQGNSA. Combining the CDR3 with reference TRBV7-2 and TRBJ1-5 gives the whole variable domain GAGVSQSPSNKVTEKGKDVELRCDPISGHTALYWYRQSLGQGLEFLIYFQGNSAPDKSGLPSDRFSAERTGGSVSTLTIQRTQQEDSAVYLCASSLFSQPQHFGDGTRLSIL.

This chain's CDR3 is CASRRTGDSETQYF. As DNA, the CDR3 is TGTGCCAGTAGACGAACAGGGGATTCGGAGACCCAGTACTTC. The chain joins TRBV19 to TRBJ2-5, with 7 bases lining up with TRBD1. This CDR3 contains 14 residues. Per germline, CDR1 LNHDA and CDR2 SQIVND (reference sequence). Unmatched junction bases numbered 9, after V lost 6 bases and J lost 5 bases.

The chain is built from TRBV5-4 and TRBJ1-2; D possibly corresponds to TRBD1 (5 bases). The CDR3 is made up of 15 amino acids. CDR1 SGHNT and CDR2 YYREEE come from the germline V gene (reference sequence). V was clipped by 1 base and J by 4 bases, with 14 bases between them. The CDR3 sequence: CASSLSSGISYGYTF. CDR3 in DNA: TGTGCCAGCAGCTTGAGTTCAGGGATTAGCTATGGCTACACCTTC.

This clone was seen a few times. The chain couples TRBV7-2 to TRBJ2-2; 11 positions agree with TRBD2. V shed 0 bases, J shed 5 bases, and the junction held 2 bases outside the gene matches. The CDR3 length is 16 residues. The germline gives CDR1 SGHTA, CDR2 FQGNSA. The DNA for the CDR3 is TGTGCCAGCAGCTTAGCTAGCGGGGGGGCAACCGGGGAGCTGTTTTTT. This codes for CASSLASGGATGELFF.

The chain employs TRBV18 and TRBJ1-6; 7 bases are a match to TRBD1. The CDR3 is 14 residues long. J was trimmed by 5 bases and V by 3 bases; bases with no gene match: 1. Per germline, CDR1 KGHSH and CDR2 LQKENI. The CDR3 here is CASSPTGNNSPLHF. The CDR3 bases are TGTGCCAGCTCACCGACAGGGAATAATTCACCCCTCCACTTT.

The chain is built from TRBV5-4 and TRBJ1-1; D possibly corresponds to TRBD1 (5 bases). The V and J ends lost 6 bases and 0 bases respectively, with 9 bases between them. The CDR3 contains 13 residues. Per germline, CDR1 SGHNT and CDR2 YYREEE (reference sequence). CDR3 in amino acids: CASTDSLNTEAFF. The CDR3 bases are TGTGCCAGCACCGACAGCTTGAACACTGAAGCTTTCTTT.

A word on this clone: Other DNA sequences in the sample encode the same CDR3. The rearrangement links TRBV18 to TRBJ2-2, with unresolved D. Between the trimmed V and J ends, which lost 3 bases and 1 base, there was a span of 6 bases. CDR3 size: 14 residues. Per the germline V gene, CDR1 is KGHSH and CDR2 is LQKENI. The CDR3 region has the DNA TGTGCCAGCTCACCCGGTAGGAACACCGGGGAGCTGTTTTTT. Translating gives CASSPGRNTGELFF.

Only one count was recorded for this clone. V and J are TRBV7-2 and TRBJ2-7, with TRBD1 identical over 7 bases. There are 14 residues in the CDR3. The ends lost 7 bases at V and 0 bases at J; junction bases unmatched: 6. Germline CDR1 SGHTA, CDR2 FQGNSA. CDR3 protein: CASTPDRYSYEQYF. In DNA, the CDR3 is TGTGCCAGCACCCCGGACAGGTACTCCTACGAGCAGTACTTC.

This rearrangement joins TRBV5-6 to TRBJ1-2; D not resolved. CDR3 length equals 11 residues. With 6 bases removed from V and 7 bases from J, the gap between germline ends came to 10 bases. Germline V gene lookup returns CDR1 SGHDT and CDR2 YYEEEE. The CDR3 nucleotides read TGTGCCAGCACTTCTCTAGGTGGCTACACCTTC. It specifies CASTSLGGYTF.